This TCR beta chain is from a study of human T cells and chemical hapten exposure. Trimming stripped 10 bases from V and 6 bases from J, with 11 bases between. CDR1 is SEHNR and CDR2 is FQNEAQ in the germline V gene (reference sequence). The CDR3 extends over 11 amino acids. As processed by the authors: A typical sample had 95,000 to 100,000 TCRs, with about 23,224 to 690,600 overall. TCRdb used MiXCR to reprocess the RACE reads, holding one entry per CDR3 protein. The V and J calls here are based on TCRdb, not the publication. The sample carries about 380,000 distinct CDR3 sequences, roughly 5.3% recorded once. Stated time point: pre-sensitization, week 0. The treatment denotes: therapeutic diphenylcyclopropenone sensitization with weekly scalp DPC.

The specimen comprised whole blood, sampled in connection with sensitization to the hapten diphenylcyclopropenone (DPC). The V gene is TRBV7-9, the J gene TRBJ2-3; D possibly uses TRBD1 or TRBD2 (6 bases each). This sequence originates from a woman in her forties or fifties with alopecia areata. Some clones in this sample may be carry-over from other donors' samples. The CDR3 reads CATGEADTQYF. In DNA form, the CDR3 reads TGTGCCACAGGGGAGGCGGATACGCAGTATTTT.